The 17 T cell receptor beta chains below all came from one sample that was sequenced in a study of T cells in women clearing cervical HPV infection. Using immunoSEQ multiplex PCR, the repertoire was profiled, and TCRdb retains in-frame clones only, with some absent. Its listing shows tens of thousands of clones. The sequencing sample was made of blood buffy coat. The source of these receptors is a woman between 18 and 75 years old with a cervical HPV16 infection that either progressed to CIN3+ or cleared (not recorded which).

The CDR3 here is CSVDVRAPGEAAFF. Partial CDR3 DNA: TGCAGCGTAGACGTCAGGGCCCCAGGGGAAGCA. This sequence joins TRBV29-1 and TRBJ1-1, with D possibly TRBD1 on 6 matching bases. The read ends 3 residues shy of where the CDR3 ends; the end is completed using the germline J gene. Germline assignment: CDR1 SQVTM and CDR2 ANQGSEA. This CDR3 region has 14 residues.

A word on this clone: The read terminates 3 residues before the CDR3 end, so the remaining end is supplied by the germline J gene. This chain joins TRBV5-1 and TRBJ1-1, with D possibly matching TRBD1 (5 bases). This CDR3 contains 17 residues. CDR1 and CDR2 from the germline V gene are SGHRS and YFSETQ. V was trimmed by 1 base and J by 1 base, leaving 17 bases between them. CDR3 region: CASSLRSGFFGNTEAFF. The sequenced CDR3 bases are TGCGCCAGCAGCTTGCGTTCAGGGTTTTTTGGGAACACTGAA.

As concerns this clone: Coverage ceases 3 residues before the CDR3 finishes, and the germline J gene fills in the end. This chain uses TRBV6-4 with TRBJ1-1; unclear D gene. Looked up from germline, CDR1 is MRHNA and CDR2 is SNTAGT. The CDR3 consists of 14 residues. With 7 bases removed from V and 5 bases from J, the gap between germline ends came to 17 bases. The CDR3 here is CASTQNQASTEAFF. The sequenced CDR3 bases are TGTGCCAGCACTCAAAACCAGGCGAGTACTGAA.

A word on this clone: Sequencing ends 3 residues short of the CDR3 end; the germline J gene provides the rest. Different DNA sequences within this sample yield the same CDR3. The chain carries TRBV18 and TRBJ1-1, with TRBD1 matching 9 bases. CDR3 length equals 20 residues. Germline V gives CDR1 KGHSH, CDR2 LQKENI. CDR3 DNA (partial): TGTGCCAGCTCACCACTATCACAGGGGGCCCCTAGAATAGGACAAGAGACA. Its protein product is CASSPLSQGAPRIGQET. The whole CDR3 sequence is CASSPLSQGAPRIGQETAFF.

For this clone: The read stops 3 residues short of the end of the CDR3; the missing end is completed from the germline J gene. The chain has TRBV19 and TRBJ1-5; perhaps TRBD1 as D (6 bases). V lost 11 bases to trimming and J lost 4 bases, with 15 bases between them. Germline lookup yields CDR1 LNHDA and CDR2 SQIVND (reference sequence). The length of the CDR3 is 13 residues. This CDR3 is CAGGRDKNQPQHF. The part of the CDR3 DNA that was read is TGTGCCGGAGGCCGGGACAAAAATCAGCCC. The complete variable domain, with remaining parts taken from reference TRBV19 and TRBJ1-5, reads DGGITQSPKYLFRKEGQNVTLSCEQNLNHDAMYWYRQDPGQGLRLIYYSQIVNDFQKGDIAEGYSVSREKKESFPLTVTSAQKNPTAFYLCAGGRDKNQPQHFGDGTRLSIL.

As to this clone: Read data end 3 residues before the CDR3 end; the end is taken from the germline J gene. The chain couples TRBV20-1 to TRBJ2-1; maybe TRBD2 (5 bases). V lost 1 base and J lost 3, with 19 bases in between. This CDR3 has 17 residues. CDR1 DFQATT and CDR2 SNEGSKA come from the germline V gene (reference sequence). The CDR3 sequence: CSARGYSDMVIYNEQFF. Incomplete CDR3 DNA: TGCAGTGCTAGAGGGTATAGCGACATGGTGATCTACAATGAG.

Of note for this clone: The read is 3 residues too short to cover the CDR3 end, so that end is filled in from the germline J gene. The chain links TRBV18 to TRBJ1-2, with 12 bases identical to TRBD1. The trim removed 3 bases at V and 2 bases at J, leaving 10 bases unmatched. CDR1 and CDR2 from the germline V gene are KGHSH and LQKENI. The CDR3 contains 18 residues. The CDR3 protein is CASSPLAGQGASNYGYTF. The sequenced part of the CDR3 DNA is TGTGCCAGCTCACCGCTAGCGGGACAGGGGGCCTCGAACTATGGC.

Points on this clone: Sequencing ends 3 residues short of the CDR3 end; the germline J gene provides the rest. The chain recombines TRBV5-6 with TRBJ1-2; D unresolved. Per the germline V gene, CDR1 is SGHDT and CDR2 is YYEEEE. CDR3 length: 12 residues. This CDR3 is CASSFTPYDYTF. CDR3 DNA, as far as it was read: TGTGCCAGCAGCTTTACACCTTACGAC.

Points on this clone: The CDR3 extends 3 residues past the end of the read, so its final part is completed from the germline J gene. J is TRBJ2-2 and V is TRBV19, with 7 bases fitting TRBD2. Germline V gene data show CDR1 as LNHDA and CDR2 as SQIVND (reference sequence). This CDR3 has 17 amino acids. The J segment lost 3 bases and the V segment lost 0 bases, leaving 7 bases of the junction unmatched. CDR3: CASSIDPAGPYTGELFF. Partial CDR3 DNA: TGTGCCAGTAGTATAGATCCAGCGGGGCCCTACACCGGGGAG.

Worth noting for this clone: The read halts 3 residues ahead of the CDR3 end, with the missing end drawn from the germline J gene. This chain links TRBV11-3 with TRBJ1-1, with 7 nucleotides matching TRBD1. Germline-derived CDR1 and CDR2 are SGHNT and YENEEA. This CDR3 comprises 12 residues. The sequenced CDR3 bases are TGTGCCAGCAGCTTACGGGACAGAAAA. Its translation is CASSLRDRK. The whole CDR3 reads CASSLRDRKAFF.

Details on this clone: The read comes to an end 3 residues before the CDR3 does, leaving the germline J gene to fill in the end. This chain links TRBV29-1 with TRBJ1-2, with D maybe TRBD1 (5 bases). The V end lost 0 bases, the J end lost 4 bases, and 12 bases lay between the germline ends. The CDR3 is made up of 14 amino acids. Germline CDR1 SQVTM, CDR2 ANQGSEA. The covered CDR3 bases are TGCAGCGTTGAAGAATTGCGGGGGAGCTATGGC. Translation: CSVEELRGSYG. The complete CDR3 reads CSVEELRGSYGYTF. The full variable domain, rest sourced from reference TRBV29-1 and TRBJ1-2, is SAVISQKPSRDICQRGTSLTIQCQVDSQVTMMFWYRQQPGQSLTLIATANQGSEATYESGFVIDKFPISRPNLTFSTLTVSNMSPEDSSIYLCSVEELRGSYGYTFGSGTRLTVV.

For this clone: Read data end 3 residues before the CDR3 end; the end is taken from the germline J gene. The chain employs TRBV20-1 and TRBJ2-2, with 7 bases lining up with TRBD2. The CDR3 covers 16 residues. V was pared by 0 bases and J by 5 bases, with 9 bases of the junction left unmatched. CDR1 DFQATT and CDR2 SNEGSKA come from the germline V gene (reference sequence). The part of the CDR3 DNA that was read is TGCAGTGCTAGAGATTTTGGCGGGAGAGGAACCGGGGAG. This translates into CSARDFGGRGTGE. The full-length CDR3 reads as CSARDFGGRGTGELFF.

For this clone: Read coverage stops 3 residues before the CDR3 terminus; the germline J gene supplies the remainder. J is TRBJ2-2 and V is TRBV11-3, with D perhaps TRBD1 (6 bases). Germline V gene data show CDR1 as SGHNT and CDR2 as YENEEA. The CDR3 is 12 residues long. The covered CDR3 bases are TGTGCCAGCAGGGGGACACAAGAAAAG. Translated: CASRGTQEK. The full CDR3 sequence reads CASRGTQEKLFF.

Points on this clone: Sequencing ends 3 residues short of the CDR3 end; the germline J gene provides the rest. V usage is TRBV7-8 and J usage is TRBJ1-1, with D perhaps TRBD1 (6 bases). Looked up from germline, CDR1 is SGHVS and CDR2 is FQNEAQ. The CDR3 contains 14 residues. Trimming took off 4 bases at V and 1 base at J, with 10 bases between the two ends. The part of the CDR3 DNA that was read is TGTGCCAGCAGCTCACCGACAGGGAACACTGAA. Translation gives CASSSPTGNTE. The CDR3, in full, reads CASSSPTGNTEAFF.

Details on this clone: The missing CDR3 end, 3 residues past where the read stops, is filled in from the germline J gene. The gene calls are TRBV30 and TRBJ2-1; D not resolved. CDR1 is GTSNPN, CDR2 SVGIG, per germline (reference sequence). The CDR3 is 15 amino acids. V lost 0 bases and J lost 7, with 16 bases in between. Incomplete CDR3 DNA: TGTGCCTGGAGTGTACCAGTTCCTTTAGGGAATGAG. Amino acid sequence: CAWSVPVPLGNE. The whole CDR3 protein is CAWSVPVPLGNEQFF.

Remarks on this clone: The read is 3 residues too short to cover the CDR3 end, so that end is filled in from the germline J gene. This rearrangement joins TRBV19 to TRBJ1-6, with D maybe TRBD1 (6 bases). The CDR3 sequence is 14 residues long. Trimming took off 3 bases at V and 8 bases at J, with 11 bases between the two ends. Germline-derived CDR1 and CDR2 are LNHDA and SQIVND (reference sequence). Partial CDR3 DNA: TGTGCCAGTAGTATTAAACAGGGATATTCACCC. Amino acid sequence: CASSIKQGYSP. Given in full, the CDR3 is CASSIKQGYSPLHF.

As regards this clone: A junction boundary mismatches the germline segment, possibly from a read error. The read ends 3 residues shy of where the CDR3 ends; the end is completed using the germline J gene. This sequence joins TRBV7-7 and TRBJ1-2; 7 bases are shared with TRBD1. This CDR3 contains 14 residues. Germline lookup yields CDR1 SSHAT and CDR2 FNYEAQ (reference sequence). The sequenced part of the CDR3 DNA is TGTGCTAGCAGCTTAGGGACAGACTCTAATGGC. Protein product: CASSLGTDSNG. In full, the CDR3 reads CASSLGTDSNGYTF.